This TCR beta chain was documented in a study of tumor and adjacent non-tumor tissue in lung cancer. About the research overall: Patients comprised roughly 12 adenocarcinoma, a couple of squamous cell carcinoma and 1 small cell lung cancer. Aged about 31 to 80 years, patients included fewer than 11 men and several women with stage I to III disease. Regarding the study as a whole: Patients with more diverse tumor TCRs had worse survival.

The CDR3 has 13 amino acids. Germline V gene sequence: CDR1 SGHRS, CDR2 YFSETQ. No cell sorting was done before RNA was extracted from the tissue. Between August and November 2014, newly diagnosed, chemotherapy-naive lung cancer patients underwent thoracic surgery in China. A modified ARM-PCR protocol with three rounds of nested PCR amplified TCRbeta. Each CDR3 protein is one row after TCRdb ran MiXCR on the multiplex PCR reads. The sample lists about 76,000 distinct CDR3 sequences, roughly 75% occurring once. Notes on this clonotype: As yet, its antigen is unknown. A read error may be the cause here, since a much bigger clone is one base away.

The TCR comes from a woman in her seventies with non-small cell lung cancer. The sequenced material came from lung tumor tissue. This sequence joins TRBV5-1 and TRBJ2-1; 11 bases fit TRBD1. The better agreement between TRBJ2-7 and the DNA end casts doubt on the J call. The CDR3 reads CASGQGAHNEQYF. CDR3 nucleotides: TGCGCCAGCGGACAGGGGGCGCACAATGAGCAGTACTTC.